This TCR beta chain derives from a study of blood T cell repertoires in COVID-19. Study context: Specimens from acute and convalescent COVID-19 originated in the United States, Italy and Spain.

Original data processing: Amplified reference gene primers provided the basis for estimating nucleated cell counts. Assay used: immunoSEQ multiplex PCR; TCRdb lists only in-frame clones, some missing. The V and J calls and clone size come from that table; D and trimming were worked out from the DNA. The sample lists 190,000 or so clones, around 87% occurring once. This receptor was taken from a man aged 35 to 55 with active or convalescent COVID-19. The sample taken for sequencing was peripheral blood.

The CDR3 DNA reads TGTGCCAGCAGCTTAGTGGCCGGGACAGGGGGCTTCGAGCAGTACTTC. Its translation is CASSLVAGTGGFEQYF. The rearrangement links TRBV7-2 to TRBJ2-7; 12 bases are shared with TRBD1. The germline gives CDR1 SGHTA, CDR2 FQGNSA. This CDR3 is built from 16 residues. V dropped 1 base and J dropped 6; count of bases not matched to a gene: 7.